The present T cell receptor beta chain was sequenced within a study of early T cells in non-severe SARS-CoV-2 infection. This clonotype was counted ten times or more. In the library, individual cDNA molecules carried attached unique molecular identifiers. MiXCR was run by TCRdb on the 5' RACE reads, yielding one entry per CDR3 protein. The repertoire holds approximately 38,000 distinct CDR3 sequences, with 4% to 5% as singletons. The V gene lost 5 bases and the J gene lost 9 bases, with 19 bases spanning the gap. Germline CDR1 and CDR2: MRHNA and SNTAGT. The CDR3 loop spans 15 amino acids. The rearrangement links TRBV6-4 to TRBJ2-2; D is ambiguous. The receptor was derived from an adult who was a healthcare worker with PCR-confirmed SARS-CoV-2 infection or an uninfected control (not recorded which). Material for sequencing was whole blood. CDR3 bases: TGTGCCAGCAGTCCTTCATCACCTCAGACCAGGGAGCTGTTTTTT. As protein: CASSPSSPQTRELFF.